This T cell receptor (beta chain) was obtained from a study of persistence of HIV-infected CD4 T cells (dated by TCRdb to about 2020). In terms of the full investigation: CMV- and HIV-1 Gag-responding CD4+ T cells were isolated from ART-treated individuals so that antigen-driven clonal expansion of HIV-1-infected cells could be examined. Peripheral blood samples of up to roughly 180 mL were collected at multiple time points, except for a couple of participants, who underwent leukapheresis at a single time point. The clonality of all cells in each sorted population was assessed by TCRbeta sequencing, whereas the clonality of infected cells was assessed by proviral sequencing. For the TCR cluster analysis across participants, eight or nine participants were included for CMV and more than 5 participants for Gag. The median time the participants had spent on suppressive ART was 8 years. General study outcomes and caveats: A correlation was observed between TCR oligoclonality and proviral oligoclonality within the same sorted populations. TCRbeta richness in CMV- and Gag-responding cells was significantly lower than in anti-CD3/anti-CD28-responding cells; CMV-responding cells had higher oligoclonality than CD3/CD28-stimulated and Gag-responding cells. Restriction of bulk TCR analyses to the rare CMV-responding cells that actually carried HIV-1 proviruses was not possible. Antigen-responding cells were enriched for expanded CDR3beta sequences that were degenerate, which suggests that CD4+ responses to CMV and Gag underwent convergent selection. Only a small number of individuals took part in the study, and the range of antigens tested was limited.

The immunoSEQ hsTCRB assay version 4 in survey mode was used to sequence TCRbeta repertoires from genomic DNA. Genomic DNA was diluted to about 9.1 ng/uL, using up to roughly 1 ug per sample for TCRbeta sequencing. The authors' analysis ran thus. TCRbeta data were analyzed in ImmunoSeq Analyzer 3.0, with diversity computed on productive nucleotide rearrangements. Using the Immunarch R package, lower-bound TCR diversity was estimated with the improved Chao index and clonality was estimated with the Gini coefficient. Different nucleotide rearrangements encoding the same CDR3beta amino acid sequence were treated as distinct clonotypes. Differential abundance analysis identified TCRbeta sequences significantly enriched in antigen-responding cells relative to anti-CD3/anti-CD28-activated cells. Using predicted peptide-MHC specificity as the basis, GLIPH2 grouped TCRs into clusters, both for each participant individually and for the merged data sets that combined participants. Here the immuneACCESS table is served through TCRdb, limited to in-frame sequences with V and J called. Missing clones are a known gap in these copies; in checked studies unresolved V genes cover under half, and the rest lacks a known reason. V, J and clone size are those of that table, while D and trimming were read from the DNA. Across this sample there are approximately 32,000 clones, with roughly 82% seen only once. 15% to 20% of the sample belongs to the ten largest clones.

This clone was seen a few times. Its specific antigen is unknown. Qualities for individual bases were not recorded, and no much larger clone is one base off. What this sample's treatment or condition label stands for: suppressive antiretroviral therapy. A pool of overlapping 15-mer peptides from HIV-1 Gag, at 1 ug per peptide per mL, was used to stimulate the cells. Memory populations depleted of antigen-responding cells were obtained by sorting nonresponding CD40L-negative CD69-negative CD45RO-high memory CD4+ T cells. Participants were HIV-1-infected adults who started suppressive ART during chronic infection. Participants had undetectable plasma HIV-1 RNA below 50 copies/mL for at least 4 years. To be included, participants needed a CD4+ T cell count above 400 cells/uL and a positive CMV serology. Before stimulation, PBMCs were isolated using density centrifugation and depleted of CD8+ T cells. CD8-depleted PBMCs were stimulated for over 15 hours with anti-CD28/CD49d costimulation, CD40-blocking antibody and enfuvirtide to prevent new infections. Cell sorting was done on a Beckman Coulter MoFlo Legacy or XDP sorter, and dead cells were excluded with propidium iodide. Genomic DNA was extracted using the QIAamp DNA Mini Kit for samples with more than one million cells and using the Quick-DNA Microprep Kit for all other samples.

CDR1 and CDR2 (MDHEN, SYDVKM) derive from the germline V gene. There are 11 amino acids in the CDR3, from cysteine to phenylalanine inclusive. Only CDR3 DNA is held: 33 bases, read in frame from base 1. Trimming takes 6 bases from V and 3 bases from J, and the germline ends sit 5 bases apart. The origin of this receptor is an adult woman with HIV who was CMV-seropositive. The material was CD4+ T cells sorted from PBMCs after approximately 19-hour stimulation, obtained from a patient who received antiretroviral therapy. In light of the paper, this sample's cell subset or site label describes: CD40L-CD69- CD45RO-high memory CD4 T cells not responding to Gag peptides. The V and J genes are TRBV28 and TRBJ1-1; too little of a D gene remains to name it. At the DNA level, the sequence is TGTGCCAGCAGATGGTACACTGAAGCTTTCTTT. Translated, it reads CASRWYTEAFF.